The entry below describes one T cell receptor (beta chain). Its antigen remains unidentified. Other DNA variants within this sample encode the same CDR3. The entry originates in a study of shared clonotypes between healthy human individuals. Study-level findings and limits: Non-shared clonotypes showed lower generation probabilities than clonotypes common to all four donors.

The CDR3 is made up of 13 amino acids. V was pared by 6 bases and J by 3 bases, with 11 bases between. Germline loops: CDR1 MNHNS, CDR2 SASEGT. Sequencing was performed with immunoSEQ multiplex PCR; in TCRdb, only in-frame clones are kept and a portion is missing. In the table there are millions of clones, 95% of which are singletons. It was into CD45RA+ naive and CD45RA-negative memory subsets that the CD4+ cells were split. The material sequenced was naive CD4+ T cells sorted from blood. The sample's subset: CD45RA+ positively selected. The V call is TRBV6-1, the J call TRBJ1-2; tentatively, D is TRBD1 (5 bases). The sequence was collected from a man between 18 and 35 years old in good health. The CDR3 sequence is CASSETGDYGYTF. The CDR3 coding sequence is TGTGCCAGCAGCGAAACAGGCGACTATGGCTACACCTTC.